This T cell receptor beta chain comes out of a study of CD8 T cells in Susac syndrome. Random hexamers served to reverse transcribe about 0.45 to 1 ug RNA. Amplification of TCR beta CDR3 by immunoSEQ multiplex PCR spanned 54 Vbeta and 13 Jbeta. TCRdb processed the immunoSEQ multiplex PCR reads anew with MiXCR; each CDR3 protein has one entry. Here the sample spans 180,000 or so distinct CDR3 sequences, about 95% being singletons. V dropped 2 bases and J dropped 0 bases, with 10 bases sitting between them. This CDR3 is built from 15 residues. The sequenced sample consisted of CD4+ T cells from PBMCs. The chain has TRBV12-3 or TRBV12-4 and TRBJ1-2; D is perhaps TRBD1 (6 bases). The receptor was derived from a human donor in good health. In DNA, the CDR3 is TGTGCCAGCAGTTTACGGGACATTGCTAACTATGGCTACACCTTC. It is translated as CASSLRDIANYGYTF.